These 32 T cell receptor beta chains were sequenced from one sample in a study of regulatory and conventional T cells in RAG deficiency. Profiling relied on immunoSEQ multiplex PCR, and the TCRdb table lists in-frame clones only, not all of them. The profile covers about 20,000 clones, with about 87% appearing a single time and over 1.3% taken by the ten largest. Blood CD4+ CD25-high CD127-low regulatory T cells supplied the genomic DNA template. These data are also associated with another study on regulatory T cells. That report notes: Amplification used 52 TRBV primers and 13 TRBJ primers.

Sequencing input: Tregs sorted from blood. Source of these receptors: a human donor in good health.

The chain carries TRBV29-1 and TRBJ1-5; perhaps TRBD1 as D (6 bases). Germline CDR1 SQVTM, CDR2 ANQGSEA. The CDR3 contains 13 residues. The V end lost 6 bases, the J end lost 2 bases, and 11 bases lay between the germline ends. CDR3 sequence reads: CSVRTDGNQPQHF. DNA of the CDR3: TGCAGCGTCCGGACAGATGGCAATCAGCCCCAGCATTTT.

The V and J genes are TRBV28 and TRBJ2-1; 12 positions match TRBD2. The CDR3 runs 15 residues. V gave up 3 bases and J gave up 9 bases; unmatched junction bases: 6. Germline V gene data show CDR1 as MDHEN and CDR2 as SYDVKM. The CDR3 loop reads CASSFALAGGGEQFF. The CDR3 DNA sequence: TGTGCCAGCAGTTTCGCACTAGCGGGAGGCGGTGAGCAGTTCTTC.

This rearrangement joins TRBV6-5 to TRBJ1-5, with D possibly matching TRBD1 (6 bases). This CDR3 is built from 14 residues. Germline CDR1 reads MNHEY; CDR2 reads SVGAGI. The germline V and J ends were trimmed by 8 bases and 6 bases, with 17 bases remaining between them. The CDR3 spells CASRLGGAGQPQHF. CDR3 in DNA: TGTGCCAGCCGCCTGGGGGGCGCAGGTCAGCCCCAGCATTTT.

The rearrangement links TRBV27 to TRBJ2-2; D remains unclear. Trimming stripped 6 bases from V and 0 bases from J, with 8 bases between. This CDR3 region has 14 residues. Germline V gene sequence: CDR1 MNHEY, CDR2 SMNVEV (reference sequence). CDR3 region: CASRALANTGELFF. DNA for the CDR3: TGTGCCAGCAGAGCTCTGGCGAACACCGGGGAGCTGTTTTTT.

The chain recombines TRBV2 with TRBJ1-2; D might be TRBD1 (5 bases). Trimming took off 3 bases at V and 5 bases at J, with 13 bases between the two ends. The CDR3 contains 14 residues. Germline CDR1 and CDR2: SNHLY and FYNNEI. As DNA, the CDR3 is TGTGCCAGCAGTGAGGGCAGGGAGGCATATGGCTACACCTTC. This codes for CASSEGREAYGYTF.

The count of this clone is one. The rearrangement joins TRBV29-1 to TRBJ1-2; D not resolved. The CDR3 covers 12 residues. The V gene lost 4 bases and the J gene lost 8 bases, with 14 bases spanning the gap. The germline V gene has CDR1 SQVTM and CDR2 ANQGSEA. CDR3 amino acids: CSVVVQSMGYTF. The CDR3 DNA reads as TGCAGCGTTGTCGTCCAGTCTATGGGCTACACCTTC.

This clone was observed a handful of times. The chain carries TRBV18 and TRBJ2-1, with 12 bases aligning to TRBD1. Germline CDR1 and CDR2: KGHSH and LQKENI. This CDR3 has 15 residues. Unmatched junction bases numbered 4, after V lost 2 bases and J lost 8 bases. The CDR3 is CASSPTGTGGHEQFF. As DNA, the CDR3 is TGTGCCAGCTCACCAACCGGGACAGGGGGCCATGAGCAGTTCTTC.

The V call is TRBV27, the J call TRBJ2-1, with 10 bases that match TRBD2. Germline values: CDR1 MNHEY, CDR2 SMNVEV (reference sequence). V lost 5 bases, J lost 7 bases, and 11 bases stayed unmatched. The CDR3 spans 16 residues. CDR3 nucleotide sequence: TGTGCCAGCAGTCATCCCGTAGCGGGAGGTCGAAATGAGCAGTTCTTC. It yields the protein CASSHPVAGGRNEQFF.

The gene calls are TRBV5-1 and TRBJ2-5; TRBD2 matches at 13 bases. The CDR3 spans 17 residues. V lost 4 bases, J lost 5 bases, and 11 bases stayed unmatched. Germline loops: CDR1 SGHRS, CDR2 YFSETQ. The CDR3 here is CASSRGSTSGRSETQYF. Written as DNA, the CDR3 is TGCGCCAGCAGCAGAGGGTCGACTAGCGGGAGGTCGGAGACCCAGTACTTC. The full variable domain, with the rest looked up from reference TRBV5-1 and TRBJ2-5, is KAGVTQTPRYLIKTRGQQVTLSCSPISGHRSVSWYQQTPGQGLQFLFEYFSETQRNKGNFPGRFSGRQFSNSRSEMNVSTLELGDSALYLCASSRGSTSGRSETQYFGPGTRLLVL.

This clone was seen only once. CDR3 sequence reads: CASSLQQGPSYEQYF. The CDR3 DNA sequence: TGCGCCAGCAGCTTACAACAGGGGCCCTCCTACGAGCAGTACTTC. The genes are TRBV5-1 and TRBJ2-7; 7 nucleotides agree with TRBD1. The CDR3 has 15 amino acids. Trimming cost V 2 bases and J 0 bases; bases outside gene matches: 5. Germline CDR1 and CDR2: SGHRS and YFSETQ.

Here the CDR3 DNA reads TGTGCCAGCAGGGGGGGTGGGGACCGACTTGGACAGCCCCAGCATTTT. This gives the protein CASRGGGDRLGQPQHF. The chain links TRBV2 to TRBJ1-5; maybe TRBD1 (5 bases). The CDR3 is 16 residues long. The V and J ends lost 6 bases and 7 bases respectively, with 22 bases between them. Germline V gene sequence: CDR1 SNHLY, CDR2 FYNNEI.

As regards this clone: The junction departs from germline at one end; a sequencing error may be responsible. This chain joins TRBV19 and TRBJ2-1; perhaps TRBD2 as D (8 bases). The CDR3 is made up of 12 amino acids. Germline CDR1 and CDR2: LNHDA and SQIVND (reference sequence). This CDR3 is CAATGEGTSFLF. The CDR3 nucleotides are TGTGCCGCTACAGGGGAGGGGACTAGTTTTCTCTTC.

The CDR3 here is CASSLAGGRASYNEQFF. CDR3 nucleotide sequence: TGTGCCAGCAGCTTAGCCGGCGGGAGGGCCTCCTACAATGAGCAGTTCTTC. The V and J genes are TRBV5-4 and TRBJ2-1; 9 nucleotides align to TRBD2. J lost 0 bases, V lost 2 bases, and 6 bases had no gene match. This CDR3 contains 17 residues. Germline lookup yields CDR1 SGHNT and CDR2 YYREEE (reference sequence).

The chain links TRBV7-8 to TRBJ2-3; either TRBD1 or TRBD2 may supply D (5 bases each). Trimming took 5 bases from V and 2 from J, leaving 23 bases between them. Germline-derived CDR1 and CDR2 are SGHVS and FQNEAQ. The CDR3 runs 18 residues. CDR3 amino acids: CASSARLPGAGNTDTQYF. CDR3 coding DNA: TGTGCCAGCAGCGCCCGCCTTCCTGGGGCGGGCAACACAGATACGCAGTATTTT.

The chain has TRBV28 and TRBJ1-3; D call uncertain. The CDR3 sequence is 11 residues long. Looked up from germline, CDR1 is MDHEN and CDR2 is SYDVKM. The V end was cut by 7 bases, the J end by 0 bases, with 1 base between. CDR3 region: CASNSGNTIYF. The CDR3 coding sequence is TGTGCCAGCAACTCTGGAAACACCATATATTTT.

V usage is TRBV19 and J usage is TRBJ1-5, with 8 bases lining up with TRBD1. The CDR3 has 16 residues. Looked up from germline, CDR1 is LNHDA and CDR2 is SQIVND (reference sequence). V gave up 6 bases and J gave up 2 bases; unmatched junction bases: 9. CDR3 in amino acids: CASRTGGFWGNQPQHF. As DNA, the CDR3 is TGTGCCAGTAGAACAGGGGGTTTTTGGGGCAATCAGCCCCAGCATTTT.

As to this clone: One end of the junction does not line up with germline, which may come from a read error. For the CDR3, the DNA is TGTGTCAGCAGCTTACAGGGGGCGTCCGGAAACACCATATATTTT. Translating gives CVSSLQGASGNTIYF. This sequence joins TRBV9 and TRBJ1-3; TRBD1 matches 9 bases. CDR1 SGDLS and CDR2 YYNGEE come from the germline V gene. The CDR3 is 15 amino acids.

In regard to this clone: The sample holds other DNA sequences that translate to the same CDR3. The rearrangement joins TRBV9 to TRBJ2-7; D gene uncertain. CDR1 and CDR2 (germline): SGDLS, YYNGEE. The CDR3 loop spans 14 amino acids. V dropped 1 base and J dropped 0 bases, with 8 bases sitting between them. The DNA of the CDR3 is TGTGCCAGCAGCGTATGGTATGGCTCCTACGAGCAGTACTTC. This translates into CASSVWYGSYEQYF.

The rearrangement joins TRBV2 to TRBJ2-1; no clear D gene. CDR3 size: 14 residues. Germline assignment: CDR1 SNHLY and CDR2 FYNNEI. Trimming left V 5 bases short and J 0 bases short, with 8 bases between. The CDR3 DNA reads TGTGCCAGCAGTTTGGAGAGCTCCTACAATGAGCAGTTCTTC. This codes for CASSLESSYNEQFF.

This chain uses TRBV7-9 with TRBJ2-3; the D gene is possibly TRBD1 (6 bases). Per the germline V gene, CDR1 is SEHNR and CDR2 is FQNEAQ (reference sequence). The CDR3 sequence is 15 residues long. V lost 5 bases to trimming and J lost 3 bases, with 15 bases between them. The CDR3 sequence is CASSPHWGQTDTQYF. The CDR3 DNA is TGTGCCAGCAGCCCGCATTGGGGGCAGACAGATACGCAGTATTTT.

This chain uses TRBV5-1 with TRBJ2-5, with D unclear. The CDR3 consists of 13 residues. Germline CDR1 is SGHRS and CDR2 is YFSETQ. V was clipped by 0 bases and J by 5 bases, with 8 bases between them. The CDR3 DNA is TGCGCCAGCAGCTTGGCCACGGAGGAGACCCAGTACTTC. It translates to CASSLATEETQYF.

This chain connects TRBV7-9 to TRBJ2-7, with 8 bases fitting TRBD1. This CDR3 contains 15 residues. Per the germline V gene, CDR1 is SEHNR and CDR2 is FQNEAQ (reference sequence). J gave up 4 bases and V 3 bases, and 8 bases lay outside the gene matches. The CDR3 sequence is CASSLWTGLSYEQYF. The CDR3 DNA sequence: TGTGCCAGCAGCTTGTGGACAGGGCTGAGTTACGAGCAGTACTTC.

V usage is TRBV5-1 and J usage is TRBJ2-1, with D possibly matching TRBD1 (5 bases). Germline-derived CDR1 and CDR2 are SGHRS and YFSETQ. The CDR3 runs 15 residues. Trimming removed 5 bases at V and 6 bases at J, with 18 bases between. CDR3 amino acids: CASRSDRKGVNEQFF. The CDR3 DNA reads as TGCGCCAGCAGATCCGACAGAAAAGGGGTCAATGAGCAGTTCTTC. Filled out from reference TRBV5-1 and TRBJ2-1, the complete variable domain reads KAGVTQTPRYLIKTRGQQVTLSCSPISGHRSVSWYQQTPGQGLQFLFEYFSETQRNKGNFPGRFSGRQFSNSRSEMNVSTLELGDSALYLCASRSDRKGVNEQFFGPGTRLTVL.

Only one count was recorded for this clone. The V and J genes are TRBV6-1 and TRBJ1-5, with TRBD1 matching over 7 bases. CDR1 MNHNS and CDR2 SASEGT come from the germline V gene. This CDR3 is 15 amino acids long. V was pared by 7 bases and J by 2 bases, with 8 bases of the junction left unmatched. The CDR3 reads CASNTGTDGNQPQHF. The CDR3 bases are TGTGCCAGCAACACCGGGACAGATGGCAATCAGCCCCAGCATTTT.

This rearrangement joins TRBV5-1 to TRBJ2-1; the match to TRBD2 covers 11 bases. From germline, CDR1 is SGHRS and CDR2 YFSETQ. J lost 4 bases, V lost 3 bases, and 12 bases had no gene match. The CDR3 loop spans 18 amino acids. The CDR3 spells CASSSRNSSGGKYNEQFF. CDR3 DNA sequence: TGCGCCAGCAGCTCCCGAAATTCTAGCGGGGGGAAATACAATGAGCAGTTCTTC.

The rearrangement uses TRBV28 and TRBJ1-1; 12 bases align to TRBD1. This CDR3 is built from 15 residues. Unmatched junction bases numbered 12, after V lost 5 bases and J lost 11 bases. The germline V gene has CDR1 MDHEN and CDR2 SYDVKM. The CDR3 is CASSTPGQGASGAFF. DNA for the CDR3: TGTGCCAGCAGTACCCCGGGACAGGGGGCATCGGGGGCTTTCTTT. Full variable domain (remainder filled in from reference TRBV28 and TRBJ1-1): DVKVTQSSRYLVKRTGEKVFLECVQDMDHENMFWYRQDPGLGLRLIYFSYDVKMKEKGDIPEGYSVSREKKERFSLILESASTNQTSMYLCASSTPGQGASGAFFGQGTRLTVV.

V gene TRBV11-2 combines with J gene TRBJ2-5, with D possibly being TRBD2 (6 bases). This CDR3 region has 14 residues. V gave up 2 bases and J gave up 4 bases, with 11 bases separating them. The germline gives CDR1 SGHAT, CDR2 FQNNGV. Written as DNA, the CDR3 is TGTGCCAGCAGCTTAAGCGTGGGGGGAGAGACCCAGTACTTC. Encoded protein: CASSLSVGGETQYF.

V and J are TRBV6-5 and TRBJ1-1, with a weak D call TRBD1 (6 bases). This CDR3 is built from 13 residues. CDR1 is MNHEY and CDR2 is SVGAGI in the germline V gene. Between the trimmed V and J ends, which lost 6 bases and 4 bases, there was a span of 12 bases. The CDR3 nucleotides read TGTGCCAGCAGATACAGGGTATTCACTGAAGCTTTCTTT. This encodes CASRYRVFTEAFF.

The genes are TRBV28 and TRBJ1-2; D is unresolved. CDR1 and CDR2 from the germline V gene are MDHEN and SYDVKM. Between the trimmed V and J ends, which lost 6 bases and 4 bases, there was a span of 18 bases. The CDR3 spans 15 residues. This CDR3 reads CASSSGGALPYGYTF. The CDR3 DNA follows: TGTGCCAGCAGCTCTGGTGGCGCCCTGCCCTATGGCTACACCTTC.

The rearrangement links TRBV5-8 to TRBJ2-7; TRBD2 matches at 15 bases. CDR1 SGHTS and CDR2 YDEGEE come from the germline V gene. V lost 3 bases to trimming and J lost 2 bases; unmatched junction nucleotides: 6. The CDR3 covers 17 residues. CDR3 nucleotide sequence: TGTGCCAGCAGCTCGGGACTAGCGGGAGGCGTCCCCTACGAGCAGTACTTC. Its translation is CASSSGLAGGVPYEQYF.

V and J are TRBV5-4 and TRBJ1-2; a possible D gene is TRBD1 (6 bases). V was pared by 7 bases and J by 6 bases, with 25 bases between. This CDR3 has 16 amino acids. CDR1 SGHNT and CDR2 YYREEE come from the germline V gene (reference sequence). CDR3 sequence: CASGSGLRQQGHGYTF. DNA for the CDR3: TGTGCCAGCGGAAGTGGGTTGCGGCAGCAGGGGCATGGCTACACCTTC.

The gene calls are TRBV19 and TRBJ1-2; TRBD1 matches at 11 bases. V dropped 5 bases and J dropped 6; count of bases not matched to a gene: 5. CDR1 and CDR2 from the germline V gene are LNHDA and SQIVND (reference sequence). The length of the CDR3 is 14 residues. The CDR3 DNA follows: TGTGCCAGTAGTGTCGGACAGGGGGCGAATGGCTACACCTTC. This gives the protein CASSVGQGANGYTF.